Each of the 9 T cell receptor beta chains below was sequenced from the same sample in a study of OX40 agonist ivuxolimab in advanced cancers. Measured with immunoSEQ multiplex PCR; TCRdb has only the in-frame clones, and not every one. Here the sample spans tens of thousands of clones, around 84% being singletons. The sequencing used CD4+ or CD8+ T cells sorted from blood, collected in a trial of the OX40 agonist ivuxolimab. These receptors originate from an adult with an advanced solid tumor such as melanoma, head and neck, liver or kidney cancer.

The J gene is TRBJ1-3, the V gene TRBV29-1; D uncertain. The germline V gene encodes CDR1 SQVTM and CDR2 ANQGSEA. Trimming left V 4 bases short and J 0 bases short, with 4 bases between. The CDR3 extends over 12 amino acids. CDR3 DNA: TGCAGCGTTGGAGTCTCTGGAAACACCATATATTTT. It is translated as CSVGVSGNTIYF.

The CDR3 is CSVDIAGGPTDTQYF. As DNA, the CDR3 is TGCAGCGTAGATATAGCGGGAGGGCCGACAGATACGCAGTATTTT. The V and J genes are TRBV29-1 and TRBJ2-3; 11 bases map to TRBD2. V lost 6 bases and J lost 3; bases outside the gene matches: 8. From germline, CDR1 is SQVTM and CDR2 ANQGSEA. The CDR3 is 15 residues long.

This rearrangement joins TRBV11-2 to TRBJ2-1; D is perhaps TRBD2 (6 bases). CDR3 length: 14 amino acids. V was clipped by 1 base and J by 7 bases, with 11 bases between them. In germline, CDR1 is SGHAT, CDR2 FQNNGV. The CDR3 region is CASSLGGLANEQFF. For the CDR3, the DNA is TGTGCCAGCAGCTTAGGAGGGCTAGCGAATGAGCAGTTCTTC.

The chain combines TRBV14 with TRBJ1-1, with D maybe TRBD1 (5 bases). The V and J ends lost 2 bases and 1 base respectively, with 11 bases between them. Germline V gene sequence: CDR1 SGHDN, CDR2 FVKESK. CDR3 size: 15 residues. The DNA for the CDR3 is TGTGCCAGCAGCCAAATGACAGTCGGGAACACTGAAGCTTTCTTT. It translates to CASSQMTVGNTEAFF.

The chain recombines TRBV5-1 with TRBJ2-1; 12 bases map to TRBD1. V shed 4 bases, J shed 12 bases, and the junction held 8 bases outside the gene matches. CDR1 is SGHRS and CDR2 is YFSETQ in the germline V gene. The CDR3 length is 14 residues. The CDR3 is CASSPGTGGYVQFF. The CDR3 coding sequence is TGCGCCAGCAGCCCCGGGACAGGGGGCTACGTGCAGTTCTTC.

V is TRBV5-1 and J is TRBJ1-3, with D uncertain. Between the trimmed V and J ends, which lost 3 bases and 3 bases, there was a span of 16 bases. The CDR3 length is 16 residues. CDR1 SGHRS and CDR2 YFSETQ come from the germline V gene. The CDR3: CASSSESNAVGNTIYF. The CDR3 coding sequence is TGCGCCAGCAGCTCAGAAAGTAATGCAGTTGGAAACACCATATATTTT.

This chain joins TRBV9 and TRBJ2-1, with 11 bases that match TRBD2. Trimming removed 4 bases from V and 0 bases from J; junction bases left unmatched: 3. Germline values: CDR1 SGDLS, CDR2 YYNGEE. The CDR3 spans 16 residues. This chain's CDR3 is CASSRGLADSYNEQFF. The CDR3, as DNA: TGTGCCAGCAGCCGGGGACTAGCGGACTCCTACAATGAGCAGTTCTTC.

In this sample, this clone turned up a few times. The rearrangement uses TRBV29-1 and TRBJ2-5, with 9 nucleotides matching TRBD2. The germline V gene has CDR1 SQVTM and CDR2 ANQGSEA. This CDR3 contains 13 residues. Losses at the gene ends were 5 bases for V and 2 bases for J; bases not matched to a gene: 3. The CDR3 sequence: CSVSGRPQETQYF. The CDR3 DNA follows: TGCAGCGTTAGCGGGAGGCCTCAAGAGACCCAGTACTTC.

The chain has TRBV27 and TRBJ2-1, with 8 bases lining up with TRBD2. Germline CDR1 MNHEY, CDR2 SMNVEV (reference sequence). The CDR3 loop spans 17 amino acids. Losses at the gene ends were 6 bases for V and 7 bases for J; bases not matched to a gene: 17. CDR3 sequence: CASSFTPFGGGRNEQFF. The CDR3 region has the DNA TGTGCCAGCAGCTTTACGCCGTTCGGGGGGGGGAGGAATGAGCAGTTCTTC.